This T cell receptor beta chain was sequenced during a study of shared clonotypes between healthy human individuals. The assay was immunoSEQ multiplex PCR, and TCRdb's table has in-frame clones only and misses some. Of about 2.4 million clones in the sample, approximately 94% were seen once. Germline V CDR1 and CDR2: MNHEY, SVGAGI. The V end was cut by 6 bases, the J end by 1 base, with 15 bases between. This CDR3 has 15 residues. Input material: naive CD4+ T cells from PBMCs. As to subset: CD45RA+ positively selected. The receptor was derived from a man between 18 and 29 years old in good health. Some clones in this sample may be carry-over from other donors' samples. The chain has TRBV6-5 and TRBJ1-1; D unresolved. The CDR3, as DNA: TGTGCCAGCAGCGCAGCCGGTGCCCAGAACACTGAAGCTTTCTTT. Translated, it gives CASSAAGAQNTEAFF.